This TCR beta chain was identified in a study of blood T cell repertoires in COVID-19. Trimming removed 1 base from V and 5 bases from J, with 18 bases in between. The CDR3 covers 17 residues. CDR1 LNHDA and CDR2 SQIVND come from the germline V gene (reference sequence). The method was immunoSEQ multiplex PCR; TCRdb's version includes in-frame clones alone and lacks a portion of them. This repertoire shows about 100,000 clones, roughly 92% found once; its top ten account for 0.97%. The sequence was obtained from a man aged 55-75 years with acute or convalescent COVID-19. Sequencing input: peripheral blood. The chain combines TRBV19 with TRBJ2-1; D is unresolved. In DNA, the CDR3 is TGTGCCAGTAGTATAGCCCGCGTGTCGTTTTTAGACAATGAGCAGTTCTTC. The encoded protein is CASSIARVSFLDNEQFF.